A selection of T cell receptor beta chains follows, all from one sample in a study of T-cell reconstitution after alpha-beta-depleted transplantation in children. MiXCR was run by TCRdb on the PCR reads, yielding one entry per CDR3 protein. The table records 210,000 or so distinct CDR3 sequences, 8% to 10% of them present only once. The input for sequencing was PBMCs from the stem cell graft donor, taken from the stem cell graft. The origin of the receptors is a human donor who donated a stem cell graft to a child with acute lymphoblastic leukemia. CDR3s include the opening cysteine and the closing phenylalanine or tryptophan. Each record gives: clone size, D gene, V gene, J gene, CDR3 protein, CDR3 DNA. The D gene is left open where the match is weak. The size entry is marked missing in some rows and otherwise reads once, few, many or a size class.

size: many; D: -; V: TRBV29-1; J: TRBJ2-7; CDR3: CSVEGARGNEQYF; DNA: TGCAGCGTTGAAGGGGCGCGTGGGAACGAGCAGTACTTC
size: few; D: -; V: TRBV5-8; J: TRBJ2-3; CDR3: CASSLAGEAQYF; DNA: TGTGCCAGCAGCTTGGCCGGGGAGGCGCAGTATTTT
size: -; D: TRBD2; V: TRBV5-1; J: TRBJ2-3; CDR3: CASSSGTSDRDTQYF; DNA: TGCGCCAGCAGCTCCGGGACTAGCGATCGAGATACGCAGTATTTT
size: -; D: -; V: TRBV3-1; J: TRBJ2-1; CDR3: CASSQDSDSYNEQFF; DNA: TGTGCCAGCAGCCAAGACAGCGACTCCTACAATGAGCAGTTCTTC
size: -; D: -; V: TRBV6-1; J: TRBJ1-1; CDR3: CASKPQRQGRTEAFF; DNA: TGTGCCAGCAAACCCCAACGGCAGGGCCGCACTGAAGCTTTCTTT
size: many; D: -; V: TRBV24-1; J: TRBJ2-2; CDR3: CATSDKLGELFF; DNA: TGTGCCACCAGTGATAAACTCGGGGAGCTGTTTTTT
size: few; D: TRBD2; V: TRBV11-2; J: TRBJ2-2; CDR3: CASSLDYSTGGNTGELFF; DNA: TGTGCCAGCAGCTTAGATTATTCGACGGGGGGGAACACCGGGGAGCTGTTTTTT
size: many; D: -; V: TRBV6-5; J: TRBJ2-5; CDR3: CASNARGETQYF; DNA: TGTGCCAGCAACGCCAGAGGGGAGACCCAGTACTTC
size: many; D: -; V: TRBV25-1; J: TRBJ1-1; CDR3: CASSGPQRGNTEAFF; DNA: TGTGCCAGCAGTGGACCTCAACGGGGGAACACTGAAGCTTTCTTT
size: few; D: TRBD1; V: TRBV5-6; J: TRBJ2-4; CDR3: CASSLGQGLNIQYF; DNA: TGTGCCAGCAGCCTCGGACAGGGGCTGAACATTCAGTACTTC
size: many; D: -; V: TRBV4-3; J: TRBJ2-7; CDR3: CASSQGRGVDEQYF; DNA: TGCGCCAGCAGCCAAGGCAGGGGTGTGGACGAGCAGTACTTC
size: few; D: -; V: TRBV20-1; J: TRBJ1-1; CDR3: CSAAYLGSNTEAFF; DNA: TGCAGTGCGGCCTACTTGGGTTCGAACACTGAAGCTTTCTTT
size: many; D: -; V: TRBV10-3; J: TRBJ2-6; CDR3: CAISESLGSRSGANVLTF; DNA: TGTGCCATCAGTGAGTCACTGGGATCCCGCTCTGGGGCCAACGTCCTGACTTTC
size: many; D: TRBD1; V: TRBV27; J: TRBJ2-1; CDR3: CASSLLGTGDNEQFF; DNA: TGTGCCAGCAGTTTATTGGGGACAGGGGACAATGAGCAGTTCTTC
size: many; D: -; V: TRBV27; J: TRBJ1-1; CDR3: CASLGGFEAFF; DNA: TGTGCCAGCTTGGGAGGGTTTGAAGCTTTCTTT
size: many; D: TRBD2; V: TRBV11-1; J: TRBJ2-1; CDR3: CASSRRNSGGSYNEQFF; DNA: TGTGCCAGCAGCCGTCGTAATAGCGGGGGCTCCTACAATGAGCAGTTCTTC
size: few; D: -; V: TRBV12-3/TRBV12-4; J: TRBJ2-3; CDR3: CASSQGTVVHTDTQYF; DNA: TGTGCCAGCAGTCAAGGGACGGTCGTACACACAGATACGCAGTATTTT
size: many; D: -; V: TRBV6-5; J: TRBJ1-1; CDR3: CASSYSRGQNTEAFF; DNA: TGTGCCAGCAGTTACTCGAGGGGACAGAACACTGAAGCTTTCTTT
size: -; D: TRBD2; V: TRBV6-1; J: TRBJ2-2; CDR3: CASRLSGGGTGELFF; DNA: TGTGCCAGCAGATTGAGCGGGGGGGGAACCGGGGAGCTGTTTTTT
size: many; D: TRBD1; V: TRBV7-2; J: TRBJ2-7; CDR3: CASSFSRWDSPSYEQYF; DNA: TGTGCCAGCAGCTTCTCTCGGTGGGACAGCCCTTCCTACGAGCAGTACTTC
size: -; D: TRBD1; V: TRBV5-5; J: TRBJ2-1; CDR3: CASSPTGNPYNEQFF; DNA: TGTGCCAGCAGCCCGACAGGGAATCCCTACAATGAGCAGTTCTTC
size: few; D: TRBD2; V: TRBV19; J: TRBJ2-5; CDR3: CASSKLTAGEQETQYF; DNA: TGTGCCAGTAGCAAACTTACGGCGGGGGAGCAAGAGACCCAGTACTTC
size: -; D: TRBD1; V: TRBV4-3; J: TRBJ1-2; CDR3: CASSLGTAEYGYTF; DNA: TGCGCCAGCAGCCTCGGGACAGCGGAATATGGCTACACCTTC
size: few; D: -; V: TRBV7-9; J: TRBJ1-2; CDR3: CASSLYRRGAYGYTF; DNA: TGTGCCAGCAGCTTATATCGGCGGGGGGCATATGGCTACACCTTC
size: -; D: -; V: TRBV18; J: TRBJ1-2; CDR3: CASSPKEAGSGYTF; DNA: TGTGCCAGCTCACCAAAGGAAGCTGGGAGTGGCTACACCTTC
size: medium-sized; D: TRBD1; V: TRBV7-9; J: TRBJ2-5; CDR3: CASSGGQGEETQYF; DNA: TGTGCCAGCAGCGGGGGACAGGGAGAAGAGACCCAGTACTTC
size: few; D: TRBD2; V: TRBV20-1; J: TRBJ2-3; CDR3: CSAGPRRGRPDTQYF; DNA: TGCAGTGCTGGTCCTAGGCGGGGGAGGCCAGATACGCAGTATTTT
size: -; D: -; V: TRBV11-2; J: TRBJ2-5; CDR3: CASSREQETQYF; DNA: TGTGCCAGCAGCAGAGAACAAGAGACCCAGTACTTC
size: few; D: -; V: TRBV7-8; J: TRBJ2-1; CDR3: CASSLEARRTYNEQFF; DNA: TGTGCCAGCAGCTTAGAGGCCAGGCGCACTTACAATGAGCAGTTCTTC
size: -; D: -; V: TRBV9; J: TRBJ2-1; CDR3: CVSSLGGEPYNEQFF; DNA: TGTGTCAGCAGTTTGGGTGGGGAGCCTTACAATGAGCAGTTCTTC
size: many; D: -; V: TRBV4-3; J: TRBJ2-5; CDR3: CASSQETGKETQYF; DNA: TGCGCCAGCAGCCAAGAAACAGGGAAAGAGACCCAGTACTTC
size: many; D: -; V: TRBV7-2; J: TRBJ1-2; CDR3: CASVGRTTFYEGYTF; DNA: TGTGCCAGCGTGGGACGGACTACCTTCTATGAGGGCTACACCTTC
size: few; D: -; V: TRBV20-1; J: TRBJ1-1; CDR3: CSAREDLLQPEAFF; DNA: TGCAGTGCTAGAGAGGACCTTCTTCAACCTGAAGCTTTCTTT
size: many; D: -; V: TRBV12-3/TRBV12-4; J: TRBJ2-4; CDR3: CASSPPLGSKNIQYF; DNA: TGTGCCAGCAGTCCACCCCTCGGCAGCAAAAACATTCAGTACTTC
size: few; D: TRBD1; V: TRBV6-5; J: TRBJ1-1; CDR3: CASSYSLRTGGFEAFF; DNA: TGTGCCAGCAGTTACTCGTTACGGACAGGGGGTTTTGAAGCTTTCTTT